The clone carrying this T cell receptor (beta chain) was recorded at least ten times. Only in-frame clones appear in the TCRdb table, and some are missing; sequencing was by immunoSEQ multiplex PCR. This sample has about 100,000 clones; about half occur once, and the top ten carry about 15%. This CDR3 region has 12 residues. CDR1 and CDR2 from the germline V gene are MNHEY and SMNVEV (reference sequence). Trimming removed 5 bases at V and 9 bases at J, with 14 bases between. This sample was included in a study of shared clonotypes between healthy human individuals. The sample was PBMCs. This receptor was identified in a middle-aged woman in good health. Some clones in this sample may be carry-over from other donors' samples. This chain joins TRBV27 and TRBJ2-7, with TRBD1 as a possible D gene (5 bases). The CDR3 spells CASSPPGRGQYF. As DNA, the CDR3 is TGTGCCAGCAGTCCACCAGGGCGTGGGCAGTACTTC.